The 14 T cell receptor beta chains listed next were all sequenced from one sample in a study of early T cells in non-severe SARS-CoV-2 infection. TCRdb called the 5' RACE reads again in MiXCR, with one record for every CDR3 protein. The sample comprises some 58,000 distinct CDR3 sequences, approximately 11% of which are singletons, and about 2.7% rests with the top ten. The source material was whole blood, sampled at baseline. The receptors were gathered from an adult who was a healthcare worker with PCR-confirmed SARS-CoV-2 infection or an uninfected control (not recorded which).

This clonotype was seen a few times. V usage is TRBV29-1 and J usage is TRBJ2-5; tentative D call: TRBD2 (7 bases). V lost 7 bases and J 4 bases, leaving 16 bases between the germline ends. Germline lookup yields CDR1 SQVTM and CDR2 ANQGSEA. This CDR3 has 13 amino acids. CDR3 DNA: TGCAGCGCCGAGGGGCGGGGGCGAGAGACCCAGTACTTC. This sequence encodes CSAEGRGRETQYF. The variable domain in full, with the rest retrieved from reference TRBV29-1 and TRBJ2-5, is SAVISQKPSRDICQRGTSLTIQCQVDSQVTMMFWYRQQPGQSLTLIATANQGSEATYESGFVIDKFPISRPNLTFSTLTVSNMSPEDSSIYLCSAEGRGRETQYFGPGTRLLVL.

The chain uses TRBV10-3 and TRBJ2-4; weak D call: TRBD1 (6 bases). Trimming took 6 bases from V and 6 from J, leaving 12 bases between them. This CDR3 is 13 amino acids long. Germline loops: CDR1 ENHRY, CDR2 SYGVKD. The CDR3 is CAIREGQRNIQYF. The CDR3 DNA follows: TGTGCCATCAGAGAAGGACAGAGAAACATTCAGTACTTC.

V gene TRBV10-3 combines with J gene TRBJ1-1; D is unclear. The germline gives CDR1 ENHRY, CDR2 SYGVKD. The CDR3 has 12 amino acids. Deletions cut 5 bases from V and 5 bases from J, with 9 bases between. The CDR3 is CAISSRRTEAFF. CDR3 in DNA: TGTGCCATCAGTTCCAGACGGACTGAAGCTTTCTTT.

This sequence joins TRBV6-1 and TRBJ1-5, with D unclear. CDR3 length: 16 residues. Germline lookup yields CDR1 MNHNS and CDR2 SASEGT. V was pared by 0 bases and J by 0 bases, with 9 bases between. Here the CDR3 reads CASSEAVALSNQPQHF. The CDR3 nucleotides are TGTGCCAGCAGTGAAGCGGTGGCCCTTAGCAATCAGCCCCAGCATTTT.

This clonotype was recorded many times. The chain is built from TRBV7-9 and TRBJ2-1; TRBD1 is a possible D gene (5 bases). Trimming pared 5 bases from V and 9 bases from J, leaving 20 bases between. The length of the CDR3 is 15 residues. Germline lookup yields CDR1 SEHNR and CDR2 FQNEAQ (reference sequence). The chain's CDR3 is CASSQAGLDVGEQFF. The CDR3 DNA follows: TGTGCCAGCAGCCAAGCAGGGCTCGATGTGGGTGAGCAGTTCTTC. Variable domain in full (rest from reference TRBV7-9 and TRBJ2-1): DTGVSQNPRHKITKRGQNVTFRCDPISEHNRLYWYRQTLGQGPEFLTYFQNEAQLEKSRLLSDRFSAERPKGSFSTLEIQRTEQGDSAMYLCASSQAGLDVGEQFFGPGTRLTVL.

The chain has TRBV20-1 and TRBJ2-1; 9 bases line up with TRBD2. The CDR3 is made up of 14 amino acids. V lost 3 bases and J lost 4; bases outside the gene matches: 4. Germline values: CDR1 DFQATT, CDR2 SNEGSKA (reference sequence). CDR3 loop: CSASISGGYNEQFF. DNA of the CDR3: TGCAGTGCTAGTATTAGCGGGGGATACAATGAGCAGTTCTTC.

The CDR3 sequence is CASSLGDRASTSFF. For the CDR3, the DNA is TGTGCCAGCAGTCTCGGGGACAGGGCCTCCACTTCGTTCTTC. The rearrangement joins TRBV6-5 to TRBJ2-1; 9 nucleotides agree with TRBD1. Per germline, CDR1 MNHEY and CDR2 SVGAGI. V shed 5 bases and J 15 bases; nucleotides not matched to a gene: 14. CDR3 length: 14 amino acids.

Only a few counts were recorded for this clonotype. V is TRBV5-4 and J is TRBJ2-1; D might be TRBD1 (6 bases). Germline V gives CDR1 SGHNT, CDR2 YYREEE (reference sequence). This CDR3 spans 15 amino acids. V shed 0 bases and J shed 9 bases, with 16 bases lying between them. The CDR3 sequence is CASSLGRGSYGEQFF. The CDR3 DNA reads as TGTGCCAGCAGCTTGGGCAGGGGCTCATATGGTGAGCAGTTCTTC.

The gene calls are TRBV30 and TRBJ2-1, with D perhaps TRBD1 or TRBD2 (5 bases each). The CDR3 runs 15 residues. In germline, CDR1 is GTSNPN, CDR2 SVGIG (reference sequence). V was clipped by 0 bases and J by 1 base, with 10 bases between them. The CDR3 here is CAWSVGTVSYNEQFF. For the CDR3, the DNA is TGTGCCTGGAGTGTCGGGACCGTGTCCTACAATGAGCAGTTCTTC.

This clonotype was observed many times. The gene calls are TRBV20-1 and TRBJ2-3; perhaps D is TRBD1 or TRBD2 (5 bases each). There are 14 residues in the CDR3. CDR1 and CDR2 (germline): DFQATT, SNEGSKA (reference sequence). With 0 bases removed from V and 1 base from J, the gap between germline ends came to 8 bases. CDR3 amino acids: CSAREGVGTDTQYF. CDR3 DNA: TGCAGTGCTAGAGAGGGGGTAGGCACAGATACGCAGTATTTT.

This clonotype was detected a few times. CDR3 residues: CASSAGGTADTYEQYF. Here the CDR3 DNA reads TGTGCCAGCAGTGCCGGCGGGACAGCTGACACCTACGAGCAGTACTTC. The chain uses TRBV6-5 and TRBJ2-7; D perhaps matches TRBD1 (7 bases). V lost 5 bases and J 2 bases, leaving 19 bases between the germline ends. CDR1 and CDR2 (germline): MNHEY, SVGAGI. The CDR3 runs to 16 residues.

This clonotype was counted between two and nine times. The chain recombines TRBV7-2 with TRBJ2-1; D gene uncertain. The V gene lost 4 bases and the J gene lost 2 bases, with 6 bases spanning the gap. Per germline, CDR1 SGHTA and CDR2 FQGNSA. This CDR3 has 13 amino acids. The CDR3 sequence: CASSSSAYNEQFF. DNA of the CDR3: TGTGCCAGCAGCTCCTCGGCCTACAATGAGCAGTTCTTC.

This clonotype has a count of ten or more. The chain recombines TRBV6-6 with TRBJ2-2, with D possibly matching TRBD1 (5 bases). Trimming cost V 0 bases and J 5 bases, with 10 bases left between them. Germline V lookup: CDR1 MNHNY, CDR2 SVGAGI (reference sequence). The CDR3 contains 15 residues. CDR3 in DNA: TGTGCCAGCAGTTACTCGGACAAAAGGACCGGGGAGCTGTTTTTT. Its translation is CASSYSDKRTGELFF.

CDR3 in amino acids: CASSFASKNIQYF. CDR3 bases: TGTGCCAGCAGTTTTGCGTCCAAAAACATTCAGTACTTC. The V gene is TRBV12-3 or TRBV12-4, the J gene TRBJ2-4; D remains unclear. V dropped 3 bases and J dropped 2 bases, with 5 bases sitting between them. The CDR3 is 13 residues long.